The clone carrying this T cell receptor (beta chain) was counted between two and nine times. The trim removed 4 bases at V and 4 bases at J, leaving 3 bases unmatched. CDR1 is LNHDA, CDR2 SQIVND, per germline (reference sequence). The CDR3 covers 13 residues. These data come from a study of blood T cell repertoires in COVID-19. Overall study: Sample material is recorded as cDNA or gDNA derived from T cells, B-cell-depleted T cells, or PBMCs.

Clones were read by immunoSEQ multiplex PCR, and TCRdb kept only the in-frame ones, dropping some. The sample consists of a few hundred thousand clones, 85% to 90% of them appearing once. Sequenced material: peripheral blood. The genes are TRBV19 and TRBJ1-2; 7 nucleotides match TRBD1. The TCR originated in a woman aged 25 to 39 with COVID-19, enrolled during active disease. The CDR3 reads CASSRDRAYGYTF. CDR3 sequence (DNA): TGTGCCAGTAGTAGAGACAGGGCCTATGGCTACACCTTC.